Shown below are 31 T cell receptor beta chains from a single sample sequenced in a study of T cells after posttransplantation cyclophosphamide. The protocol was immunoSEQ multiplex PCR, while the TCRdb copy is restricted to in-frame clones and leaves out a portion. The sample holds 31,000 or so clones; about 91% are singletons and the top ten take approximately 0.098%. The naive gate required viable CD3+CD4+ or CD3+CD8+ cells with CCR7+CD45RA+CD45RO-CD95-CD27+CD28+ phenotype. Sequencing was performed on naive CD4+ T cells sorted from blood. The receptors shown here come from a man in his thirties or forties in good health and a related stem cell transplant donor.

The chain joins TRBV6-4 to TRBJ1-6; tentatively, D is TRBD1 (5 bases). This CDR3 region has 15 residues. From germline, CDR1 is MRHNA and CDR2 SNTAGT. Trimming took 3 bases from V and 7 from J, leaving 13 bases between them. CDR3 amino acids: CASSEVGGGNSPLHF. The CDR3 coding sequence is TGTGCCAGCAGTGAGGTTGGGGGAGGCAATTCACCCCTCCACTTT.

The CDR3 DNA reads TGTGCCAGCAGCCCGAAGGAGGCAGGACAGCCCTCCTACGAGCAGTACTTC. It specifies CASSPKEAGQPSYEQYF. The V and J genes are TRBV7-9 and TRBJ2-7, with TRBD1 as a possible D gene (6 bases). V lost 5 bases and J lost 0, with 20 bases in between. In germline, CDR1 is SEHNR, CDR2 FQNEAQ (reference sequence). The CDR3 runs 17 residues.

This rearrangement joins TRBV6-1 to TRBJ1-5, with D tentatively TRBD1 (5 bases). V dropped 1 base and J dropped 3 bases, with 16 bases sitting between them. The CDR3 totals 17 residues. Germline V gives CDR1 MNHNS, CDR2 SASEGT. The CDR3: CASSEGVGGALNQPQHF. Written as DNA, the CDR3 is TGTGCCAGCAGTGAAGGGGTGGGAGGGGCGCTCAATCAGCCCCAGCATTTT.

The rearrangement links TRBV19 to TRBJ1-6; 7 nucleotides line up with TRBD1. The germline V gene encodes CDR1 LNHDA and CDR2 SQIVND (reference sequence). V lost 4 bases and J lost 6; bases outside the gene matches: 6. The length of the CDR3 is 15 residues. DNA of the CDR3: TGTGCCAGTAGTAGGAGAGCAGGGGGTAATTCACCCCTCCACTTT. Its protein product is CASSRRAGGNSPLHF.

The CDR3 loop is CAISAGTGERGNQPQHF. The CDR3 DNA reads as TGTGCCATCAGTGCCGGGACAGGGGAAAGGGGCAATCAGCCCCAGCATTTT. V is TRBV10-3 and J is TRBJ1-5, with 10 bases fitting TRBD1. This CDR3 has 17 residues. Germline V gene lookup returns CDR1 ENHRY and CDR2 SYGVKD. With V trimmed by 4 bases and J by 2 bases, 8 bases remained unmatched.

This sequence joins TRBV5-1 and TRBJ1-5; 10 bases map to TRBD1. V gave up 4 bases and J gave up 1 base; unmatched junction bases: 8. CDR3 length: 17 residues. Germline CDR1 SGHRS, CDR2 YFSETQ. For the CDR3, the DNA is TGCGCCAGCAGCCCCCTAGGACAGGGGGGAAGCAATCAGCCCCAGCATTTT. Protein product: CASSPLGQGGSNQPQHF.

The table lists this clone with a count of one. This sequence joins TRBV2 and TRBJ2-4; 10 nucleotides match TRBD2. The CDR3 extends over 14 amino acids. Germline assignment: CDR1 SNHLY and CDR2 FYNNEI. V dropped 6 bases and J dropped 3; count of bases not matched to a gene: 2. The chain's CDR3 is CASRLAGIKNIQYF. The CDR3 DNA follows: TGTGCCAGCAGACTAGCGGGGATCAAAAACATTCAGTACTTC. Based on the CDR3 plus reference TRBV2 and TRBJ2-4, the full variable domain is EPEVTQTPSHQVTQMGQEVILRCVPISNHLYFYWYRQILGQKVEFLVSFYNNEISEKSEIFDDQFSVERPDGSNFTLKIRSTKLEDSAMYFCASRLAGIKNIQYFGAGTRLSVL.

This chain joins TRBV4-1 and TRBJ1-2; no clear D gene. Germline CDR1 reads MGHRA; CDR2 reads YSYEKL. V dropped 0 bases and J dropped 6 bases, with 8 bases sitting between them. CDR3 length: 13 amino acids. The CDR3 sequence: CASSQDGTDGYTF. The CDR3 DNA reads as TGCGCCAGCAGCCAAGATGGTACAGATGGCTACACCTTC.

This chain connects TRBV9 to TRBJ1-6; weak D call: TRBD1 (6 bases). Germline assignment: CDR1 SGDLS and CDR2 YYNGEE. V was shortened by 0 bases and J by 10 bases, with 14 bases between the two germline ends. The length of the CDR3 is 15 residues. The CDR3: CASSVGYRESSPLHF. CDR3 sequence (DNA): TGTGCCAGCAGCGTAGGTTACAGGGAGAGCTCACCCCTCCACTTT.

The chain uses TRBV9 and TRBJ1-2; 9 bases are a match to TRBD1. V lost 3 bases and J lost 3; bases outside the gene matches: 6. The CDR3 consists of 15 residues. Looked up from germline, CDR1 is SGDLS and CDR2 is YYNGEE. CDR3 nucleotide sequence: TGTGCCAGCAGCGCCGAACAGGGGGCACACTATGGCTACACCTTC. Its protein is CASSAEQGAHYGYTF.

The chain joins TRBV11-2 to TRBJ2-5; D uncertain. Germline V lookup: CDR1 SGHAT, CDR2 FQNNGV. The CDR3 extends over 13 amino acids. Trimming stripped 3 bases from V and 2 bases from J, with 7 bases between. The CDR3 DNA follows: TGTGCCAGCAGCTTTGGGCTACAAGAGACCCAGTACTTC. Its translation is CASSFGLQETQYF.

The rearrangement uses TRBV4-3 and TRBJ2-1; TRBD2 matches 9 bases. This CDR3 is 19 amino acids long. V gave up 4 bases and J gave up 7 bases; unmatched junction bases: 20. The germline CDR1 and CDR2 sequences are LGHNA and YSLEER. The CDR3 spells CASSPNLASGARGGNEQFF. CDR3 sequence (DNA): TGCGCCAGCAGCCCCAATTTAGCTAGCGGGGCCCGGGGGGGAAATGAGCAGTTCTTC.

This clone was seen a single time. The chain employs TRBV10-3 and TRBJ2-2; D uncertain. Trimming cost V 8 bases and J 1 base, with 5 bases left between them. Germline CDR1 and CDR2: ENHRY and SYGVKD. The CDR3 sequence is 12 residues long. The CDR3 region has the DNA TGTGCCATCGGGCAGAACACCGGGGAGCTGTTTTTT. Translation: CAIGQNTGELFF.

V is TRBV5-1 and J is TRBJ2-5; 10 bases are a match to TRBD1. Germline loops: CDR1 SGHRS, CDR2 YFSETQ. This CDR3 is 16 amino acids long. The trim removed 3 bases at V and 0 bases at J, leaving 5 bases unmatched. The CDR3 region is CASSSRQGAYQETQYF. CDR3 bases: TGCGCCAGCAGCTCCCGACAGGGGGCGTACCAAGAGACCCAGTACTTC.

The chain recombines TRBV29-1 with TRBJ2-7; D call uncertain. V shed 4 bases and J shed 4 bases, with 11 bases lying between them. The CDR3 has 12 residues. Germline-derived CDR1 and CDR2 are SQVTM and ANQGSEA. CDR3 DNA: TGCAGCGTTGGTCCAGGTCCTTACGAGCAGTACTTC. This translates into CSVGPGPYEQYF.

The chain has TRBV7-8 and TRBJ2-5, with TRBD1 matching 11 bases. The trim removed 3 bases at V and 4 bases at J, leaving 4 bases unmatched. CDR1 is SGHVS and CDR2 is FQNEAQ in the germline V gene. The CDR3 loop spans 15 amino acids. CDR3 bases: TGTGCCAGCAGCTTGGCCGGGACAGGGGGAGAGACCCAGTACTTC. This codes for CASSLAGTGGETQYF. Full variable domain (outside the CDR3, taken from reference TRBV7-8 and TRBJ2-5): GAGVSQSPRYKVAKRGQDVALRCDPISGHVSLFWYQQALGQGPEFLTYFQNEAQLDKSGLPSDRFFAERPEGSVSTLKIQRTQQEDSAVYLCASSLAGTGGETQYFGPGTRLLVL.

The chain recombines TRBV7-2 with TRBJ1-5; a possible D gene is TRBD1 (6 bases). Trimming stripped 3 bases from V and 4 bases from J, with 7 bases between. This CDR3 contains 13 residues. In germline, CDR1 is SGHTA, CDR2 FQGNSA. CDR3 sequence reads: CASSFDRNQPQHF. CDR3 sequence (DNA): TGTGCCAGCAGCTTTGACAGGAATCAGCCCCAGCATTTT.

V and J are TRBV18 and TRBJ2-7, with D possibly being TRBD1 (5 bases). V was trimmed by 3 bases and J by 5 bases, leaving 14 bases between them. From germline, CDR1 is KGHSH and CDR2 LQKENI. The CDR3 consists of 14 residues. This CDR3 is CASSPLTALHEQYF. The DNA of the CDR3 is TGTGCCAGCTCACCCTTGACAGCATTGCACGAGCAGTACTTC. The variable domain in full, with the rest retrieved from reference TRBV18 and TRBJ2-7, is NAGVMQNPRHLVRRRGQEARLRCSPMKGHSHVYWYRQLPEEGLKFMVYLQKENIIDESGMPKERFSAEFPKEGPSILRIQQVVRGDSAAYFCASSPLTALHEQYFGPGTRLTVT.

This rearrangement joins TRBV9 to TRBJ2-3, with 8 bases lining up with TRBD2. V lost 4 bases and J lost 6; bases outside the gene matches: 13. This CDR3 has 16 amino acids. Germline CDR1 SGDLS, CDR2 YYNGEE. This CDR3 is CASSPTNGGAGDTQYF. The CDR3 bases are TGTGCCAGCAGCCCCACCAACGGGGGGGCCGGGGATACGCAGTATTTT.

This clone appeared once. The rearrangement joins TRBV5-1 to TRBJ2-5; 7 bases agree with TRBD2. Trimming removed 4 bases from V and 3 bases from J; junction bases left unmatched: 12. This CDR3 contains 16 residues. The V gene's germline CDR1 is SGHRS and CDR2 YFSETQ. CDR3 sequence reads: CASSPMAGDRKETQYF. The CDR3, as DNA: TGCGCCAGCAGCCCGATGGCGGGGGACCGAAAAGAGACCCAGTACTTC.

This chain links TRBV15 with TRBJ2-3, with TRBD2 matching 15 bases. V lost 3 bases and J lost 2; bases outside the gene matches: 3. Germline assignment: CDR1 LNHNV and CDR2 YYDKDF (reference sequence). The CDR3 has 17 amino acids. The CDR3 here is CATSSGTSGGTTDTQYF. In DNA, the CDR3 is TGTGCCACCAGCAGCGGGACTAGCGGGGGGACCACAGATACGCAGTATTTT.

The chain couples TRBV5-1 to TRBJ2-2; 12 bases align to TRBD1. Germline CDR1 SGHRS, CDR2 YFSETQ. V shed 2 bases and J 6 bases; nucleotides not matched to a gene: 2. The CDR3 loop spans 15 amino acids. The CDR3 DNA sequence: TGCGCCAGCAGCTTTGGGACAGGGGGCTCCGGGGAGCTGTTTTTT. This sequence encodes CASSFGTGGSGELFF.

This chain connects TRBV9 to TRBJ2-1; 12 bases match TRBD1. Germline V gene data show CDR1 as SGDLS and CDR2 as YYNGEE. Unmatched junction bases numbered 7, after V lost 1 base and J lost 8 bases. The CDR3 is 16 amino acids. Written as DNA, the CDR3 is TGTGCCAGCAGCGTAATTCCGGGACAGGGGGCGGATGAGCAGTTCTTC. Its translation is CASSVIPGQGADEQFF.

The CDR3 protein is CASSFYPGNTGELFF. CDR3 DNA: TGTGCCAGCAGCTTTTATCCGGGAAACACCGGGGAGCTGTTTTTT. The chain links TRBV5-5 to TRBJ2-2; D is perhaps TRBD2 (5 bases). Trimming left V 2 bases short and J 2 bases short, with 10 bases between. The CDR3 consists of 15 residues. The V gene's germline CDR1 is SGHKS and CDR2 YYEKEE (reference sequence).

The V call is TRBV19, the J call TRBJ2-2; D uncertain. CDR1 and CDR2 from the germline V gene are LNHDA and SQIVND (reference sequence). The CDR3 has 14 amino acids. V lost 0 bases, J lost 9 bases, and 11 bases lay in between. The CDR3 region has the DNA TGTGCCAGTAGTATAGAGGGCCTCGACCGGGAGCTGTTTTTT. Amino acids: CASSIEGLDRELFF.

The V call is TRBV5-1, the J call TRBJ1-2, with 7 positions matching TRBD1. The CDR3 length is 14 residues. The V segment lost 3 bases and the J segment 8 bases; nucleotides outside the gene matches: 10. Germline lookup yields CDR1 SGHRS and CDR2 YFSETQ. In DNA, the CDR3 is TGCGCCAGCAGCTCCTCGACAGGGTCAGAGGGCTACACCTTC. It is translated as CASSSSTGSEGYTF.

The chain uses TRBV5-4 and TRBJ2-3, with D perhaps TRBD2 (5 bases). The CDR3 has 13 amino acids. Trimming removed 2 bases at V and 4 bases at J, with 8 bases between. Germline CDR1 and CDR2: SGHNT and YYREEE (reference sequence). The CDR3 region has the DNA TGTGCCAGCAGCTTCCGGGGTTCAGATACGCAGTATTTT. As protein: CASSFRGSDTQYF.

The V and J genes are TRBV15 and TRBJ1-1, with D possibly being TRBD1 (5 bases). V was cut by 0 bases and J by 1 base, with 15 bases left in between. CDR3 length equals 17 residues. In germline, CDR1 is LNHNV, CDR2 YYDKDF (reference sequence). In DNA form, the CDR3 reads TGTGCCACCAGCAGAGATGCAGGAAGGGGAGGGAACACTGAAGCTTTCTTT. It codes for CATSRDAGRGGNTEAFF.

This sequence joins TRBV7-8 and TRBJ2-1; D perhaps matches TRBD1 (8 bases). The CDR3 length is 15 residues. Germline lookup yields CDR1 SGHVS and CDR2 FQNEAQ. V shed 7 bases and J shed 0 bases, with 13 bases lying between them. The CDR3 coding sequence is TGTGCCAGCAACAGGGGGGGGAGCTCCTACAATGAGCAGTTCTTC. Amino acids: CASNRGGSSYNEQFF.

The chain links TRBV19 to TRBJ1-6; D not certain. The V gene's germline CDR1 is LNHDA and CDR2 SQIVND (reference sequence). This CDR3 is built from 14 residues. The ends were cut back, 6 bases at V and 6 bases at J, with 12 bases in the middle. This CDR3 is CASSSGAVNSPLHF. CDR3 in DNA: TGTGCCAGTAGCTCCGGAGCCGTTAATTCACCCCTCCACTTT.

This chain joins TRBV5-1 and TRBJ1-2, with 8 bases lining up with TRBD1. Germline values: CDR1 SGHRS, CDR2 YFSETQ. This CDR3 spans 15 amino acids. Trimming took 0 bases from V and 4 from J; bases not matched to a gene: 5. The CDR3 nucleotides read TGCGCCAGCAGCTTGGCAGGACAGGGACTCTATGGCTACACCTTC. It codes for CASSLAGQGLYGYTF.